This TCR beta chain was found in a study of shared clonotypes between healthy human individuals. Among the donors, all were Caucasian adults who lived in Nashville, Tennessee. Assay used: immunoSEQ multiplex PCR; TCRdb lists only in-frame clones, some missing. The repertoire holds roughly 2.2 million clones, around 93% seen once, with 0.37% in the top ten. General study points: It was only blood that was sampled, and tissue repertoires likely differ.

This clone was observed once. Its matching antigen is unknown. Unmatched junction bases numbered 0, after V lost 0 bases and J lost 1 base. This CDR3 contains 15 residues. From germline, CDR1 is KGHSH and CDR2 LQKENI. This sequence originates from a man aged 18 to 35 in good health. Some clones in this sample may be carry-over from other donors' samples. Sequencing used naive CD4+ T cells from PBMCs. The subset is: CD45RA+ positively selected. The V call is TRBV18, the J call TRBJ1-5; TRBD1 matches at 7 bases. Here the CDR3 DNA reads TGTGCCAGCTCACCACCGACAGGGAGCAATCAGCCCCAGCATTTT. Protein sequence: CASSPPTGSNQPQHF. Based on the CDR3 plus reference TRBV18 and TRBJ1-5, the full variable domain is NAGVMQNPRHLVRRRGQEARLRCSPMKGHSHVYWYRQLPEEGLKFMVYLQKENIIDESGMPKERFSAEFPKEGPSILRIQQVVRGDSAAYFCASSPPTGSNQPQHFGDGTRLSIL.